This T cell receptor (beta chain) originates from a study of radiotherapy plus CTLA-4 blockade in lung cancer. As for the study in general: Objective responses emerged in 15% to 20% of patients, and around 30% attained disease control.

Whole-study findings and limits: In blood, tumor-derived TCR clones expanded after radiotherapy plus ipilimumab. Alongside interferon-beta, early blood T cell clone dynamics were reportedly the best predictor of response.

The germline CDR1 and CDR2 sequences are SNHLY and FYNNEI. V lost 6 bases to trimming and J lost 6 bases, with 20 bases between them. CDR3 size: 16 residues. Libraries were prepared by immunoSEQ multiplex PCR; TCRdb keeps only in-frame clonotypes and omits some of them. The data show approximately 60,000 clones, about 80% seen once. To note about this clone: Its antigen is not identified.

The chain has TRBV2 and TRBJ2-2; no definite D call. The material sequenced was peripheral blood, taken from a patient treated with radiotherapy plus ipilimumab. The source is a human donor with non-small cell lung cancer whose response to radiotherapy plus ipilimumab could not be evaluated. The CDR3 here is CASSTPGGSSSGELFF. CDR3 DNA sequence: TGTGCCAGCAGCACCCCCGGCGGTAGCTCGTCCGGGGAGCTGTTTTTT.